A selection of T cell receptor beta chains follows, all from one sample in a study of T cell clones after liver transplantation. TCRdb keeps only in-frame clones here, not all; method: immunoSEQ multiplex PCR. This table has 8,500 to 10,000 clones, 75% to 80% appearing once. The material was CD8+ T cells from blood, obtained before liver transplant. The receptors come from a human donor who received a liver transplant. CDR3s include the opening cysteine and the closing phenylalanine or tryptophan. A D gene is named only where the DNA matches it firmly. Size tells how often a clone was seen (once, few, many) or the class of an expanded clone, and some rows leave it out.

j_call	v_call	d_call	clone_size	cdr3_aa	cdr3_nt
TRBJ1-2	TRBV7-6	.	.	CASSSRGVGDKLNYGYTF	TGTGCCAGCAGCTCGAGGGGAGTGGGGGACAAGCTTAACTATGGCTACACCTTC
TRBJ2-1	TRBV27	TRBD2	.	CASSYGTSGTNEQFF	TGTGCCAGCAGTTACGGGACTAGCGGGACCAATGAGCAGTTCTTC
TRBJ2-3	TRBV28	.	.	CASSLLGDTRFSTDTQYF	TGTGCCAGCAGTTTATTAGGGGACACCCGGTTTAGCACAGATACGCAGTATTTT
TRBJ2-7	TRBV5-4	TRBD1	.	CASREGTGTYEQYF	TGTGCCAGCAGGGAAGGGACAGGGACCTACGAGCAGTACTTC
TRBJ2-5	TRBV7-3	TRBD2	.	CASSPGGGVQETQYF	TGTGCCAGCAGCCCGGGGGGGGGTGTACAAGAGACCCAGTACTTC
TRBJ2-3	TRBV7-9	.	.	CASSYPTDTQYF	TGTGCCAGCAGCTACCCCACAGATACGCAGTATTTT
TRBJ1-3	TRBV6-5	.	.	CASRGGVAGNTIYF	TGTGCCAGCAGGGGGGGGGTGGCTGGAAACACCATATATTTT
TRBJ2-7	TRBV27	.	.	CASSSTSFRNEQYF	TGTGCCAGCAGTTCCACCTCCTTCCGGAACGAGCAGTACTTC
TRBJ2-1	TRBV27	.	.	CASSYYHLAPNNEQFF	TGTGCCAGCAGTTACTACCACCTCGCGCCAAACAATGAGCAGTTCTTC
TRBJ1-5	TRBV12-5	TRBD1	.	CASGLGTDNQPQHF	TGTGCTAGTGGCCTCGGGACAGATAATCAGCCCCAGCATTTT
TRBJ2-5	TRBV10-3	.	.	CAISEGGQQETQYF	TGTGCCATCAGTGAGGGGGGACAACAAGAGACCCAGTACTTC
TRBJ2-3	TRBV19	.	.	CASSIMEDTQYF	TGTGCCAGTAGTATTATGGAGGATACGCAGTATTTT
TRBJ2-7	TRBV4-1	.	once	CASSQESRGVLEQYF	TGCGCCAGCAGCCAAGAGAGCAGGGGAGTTCTCGAGCAGTACTTC
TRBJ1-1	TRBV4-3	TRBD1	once	CASSQDEGAVNTEAFF	TGCGCCAGCAGCCAAGATGAGGGGGCAGTGAACACTGAAGCTTTCTTT
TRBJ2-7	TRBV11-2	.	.	CASSLAVGQIYEQYF	TGTGCCAGCAGCTTAGCAGTAGGACAGATCTACGAGCAGTACTTC
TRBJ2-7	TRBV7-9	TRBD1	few	CASSPSRTGDYEQYF	TGTGCCAGCAGCCCATCGAGGACAGGGGACTACGAGCAGTACTTC
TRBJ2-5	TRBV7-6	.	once	CASSLDLSVRYF	TGTGCCAGCAGCTTAGACTTGTCAGTTCGGTACTTC
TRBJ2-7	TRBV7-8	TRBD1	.	CASSSTGVDEQYF	TGTGCCAGCAGCTCGACAGGGGTCGACGAGCAGTACTTC
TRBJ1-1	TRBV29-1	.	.	CSVEFQNEAFF	TGCAGCGTTGAATTCCAAAATGAAGCTTTCTTT
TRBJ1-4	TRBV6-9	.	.	CASSTSGEKLFF	TGTGCCAGCAGCACCAGTGGGGAAAAACTGTTTTTT
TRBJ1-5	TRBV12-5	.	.	CASGLVLQVQGSNQPQHF	TGTGCTAGTGGTTTGGTACTACAGGTCCAGGGGAGCAATCAGCCCCAGCATTTT
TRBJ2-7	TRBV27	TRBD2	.	CASSLSSGSYEQYF	TGTGCCAGCAGTTTGTCTAGCGGGTCCTACGAGCAGTACTTC
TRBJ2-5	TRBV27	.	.	CASSLYDQETQYF	TGTGCCAGCAGTTTATACGACCAAGAGACCCAGTACTTC
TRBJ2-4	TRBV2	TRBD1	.	CASRIDRGGTKNIQYF	TGTGCCAGCAGGATAGACAGGGGGGGGACCAAAAACATTCAGTACTTC
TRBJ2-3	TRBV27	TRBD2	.	CASSSGTSIMSDTQYF	TGTGCCAGCAGTTCGGGGACTAGCATCATGTCAGATACGCAGTATTTT
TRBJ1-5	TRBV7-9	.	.	CASSPGPLQPQHF	TGTGCCAGCAGCCCAGGACCCCTTCAGCCCCAGCATTTT
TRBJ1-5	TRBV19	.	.	CASSTYYDSNQPQHF	TGTGCCAGTAGTACGTACTACGACAGCAATCAGCCCCAGCATTTT
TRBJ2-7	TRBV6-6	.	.	CASSSDRGQYF	TGTGCCAGCAGTTCGGACCGCGGGCAGTACTTC
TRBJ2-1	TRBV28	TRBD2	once	CASSFTAGAEQFF	TGTGCCAGCAGTTTCACAGCGGGAGCTGAGCAGTTCTTC
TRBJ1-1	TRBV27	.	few	CATSPGVKTEAFF	TGTGCCACCTCCCCGGGGGTAAAAACTGAAGCTTTCTTT
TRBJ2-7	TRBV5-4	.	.	CASSATGRLYEQYF	TGTGCCAGCAGCGCGACCGGGCGCCTCTACGAGCAGTACTTC
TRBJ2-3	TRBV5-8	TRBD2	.	CASSLRLAGSTDTQYF	TGTGCCAGCAGCCTCCGACTAGCGGGGAGCACAGATACGCAGTATTTT
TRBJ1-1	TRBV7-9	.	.	CASLGGTEAFF	TGTGCCTCCCTGGGGGGGACTGAAGCTTTCTTT
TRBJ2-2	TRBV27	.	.	CASSLGRLTGELFF	TGTGCCAGCAGTTTAGGCCGTCTCACCGGGGAGCTGTTTTTT
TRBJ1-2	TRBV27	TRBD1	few	CASSRAGGSGGYTF	TGTGCCAGCAGCCGGGCAGGGGGCTCAGGTGGCTACACCTTC
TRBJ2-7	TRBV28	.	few	CASSLWVGWGGYEQYF	TGTGCCAGCAGTTTATGGGTGGGGTGGGGTGGCTACGAGCAGTACTTC
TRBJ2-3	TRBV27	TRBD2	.	CASRPEGTGTSGGFGTDTQYF	TGTGCCAGCAGACCAGAGGGCACCGGGACTAGCGGGGGGTTTGGCACAGATACGCAGTATTTT
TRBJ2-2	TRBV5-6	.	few	CASSPRAPNTGELFF	TGTGCCAGCAGCCCCCGAGCCCCGAACACCGGGGAGCTGTTTTTT
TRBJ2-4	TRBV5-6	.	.	CASSLAGENIQYF	TGTGCCAGCAGCTTGGCGGGGGAAAACATTCAGTACTTC
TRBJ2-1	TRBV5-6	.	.	CASRPGLSFNEQFF	TGTGCCAGCAGGCCAGGGTTAAGTTTCAATGAGCAGTTCTTC
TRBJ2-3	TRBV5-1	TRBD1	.	CASSLQGASTDTQYF	TGCGCCAGCAGCTTACAGGGGGCTAGCACAGATACGCAGTATTTT
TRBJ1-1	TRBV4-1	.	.	CASSQAIRNTEAFF	TGCGCCAGCAGCCAAGCCATACGGAACACTGAAGCTTTCTTT